The next 10 T cell receptor beta chains were all read from a single sample in a study of shared clonotypes between healthy human individuals (dated by TCRdb to about 2020). Libraries were prepared through the immunoSEQ multiplex PCR assay. Entries here come from immuneACCESS through TCRdb and include only in-frame sequences with V and J called. Some clones fail to appear in such tables; in the studies checked, an unresolved V gene covers under half of the shortfall, and the cause of the remainder is unknown. Here the sample has more than 2 million clones; roughly 95% occur a single time. The biggest ten clones account for roughly 0.13% of the sample. The specimen sequenced was naive CD4+ T cells sorted from blood. The sample's cell subset or site, from its label and the paper: CD45RA+ positively selected. These receptors originate from a young man in good health.

V is TRBV18 and J is TRBJ1-1; the D gene is possibly TRBD1 (6 bases). V was clipped by 5 bases and J by 2 bases, with 12 bases between them. Germline V CDR1 and CDR2: KGHSH, LQKENI. CDR3 size: 14 residues. CDR3 sequence reads: CASSSGTQNTEAFF. The CDR3 coding sequence is TGTGCCAGCTCATCCGGGACACAAAACACTGAAGCTTTCTTT.

The chain uses TRBV7-9 and TRBJ2-7, with D unclear. This CDR3 comprises 15 residues. V shed 5 bases and J shed 7 bases, with 21 bases lying between them. Germline V lookup: CDR1 SEHNR, CDR2 FQNEAQ (reference sequence). The CDR3 DNA is TGTGCCAGCAGCCCCGGTTCCCCTCTTATTTGGGAGCAGTACTTC. Amino acid sequence: CASSPGSPLIWEQYF.

The chain recombines TRBV5-8 with TRBJ2-7; perhaps TRBD1 as D (6 bases). The CDR3 totals 14 residues. The germline V gene encodes CDR1 SGHTS and CDR2 YDEGEE. Trimming took 0 bases from V and 3 from J, leaving 10 bases between them. CDR3 bases: TGTGCCAGCAGCTTGGAACAGGGCGGCTACGAGCAGTACTTC. As protein: CASSLEQGGYEQYF.

The chain has TRBV25-1 and TRBJ1-3, with unresolved D. Germline V gene lookup returns CDR1 MGHDK and CDR2 SYGVNS. CDR3 length equals 17 residues. Trimming shortened V by 0 bases and J by 0 bases, and 12 bases separated the two germline ends. The CDR3 reads CASSEYLGLSSGNTIYF. Here the CDR3 DNA reads TGTGCCAGCAGTGAATATCTGGGTCTGAGCTCTGGAAACACCATATATTTT.

The chain recombines TRBV7-2 with TRBJ2-4; 8 bases fit TRBD2. The CDR3 length is 15 residues. J lost 3 bases, V lost 6 bases, and 7 bases had no gene match. CDR1 and CDR2 from the germline V gene are SGHTA and FQGNSA. The chain's CDR3 is CASSHGGESKNIQYF. CDR3 coding DNA: TGTGCCAGCAGTCACGGGGGGGAGAGCAAAAACATTCAGTACTTC.

The chain joins TRBV19 to TRBJ1-3; 7 bases map to TRBD1. The ends lost 5 bases at V and 1 base at J; junction bases unmatched: 8. From germline, CDR1 is LNHDA and CDR2 SQIVND (reference sequence). CDR3 length: 16 residues. The CDR3 here is CASSHFPGGSGNTIYF. The CDR3 DNA reads TGTGCCAGTAGTCACTTCCCAGGGGGGTCTGGAAACACCATATATTTT.

This chain links TRBV28 with TRBJ1-3, with D perhaps matching TRBD1 (6 bases). The V and J ends lost 5 bases and 0 bases respectively, with 17 bases between them. The CDR3 sequence is 17 residues long. Germline assignment: CDR1 MDHEN and CDR2 SYDVKM. The CDR3 here is CASSPISTGISGNTIYF. The CDR3 DNA sequence: TGTGCCAGCAGTCCAATCTCGACAGGAATCTCTGGAAACACCATATATTTT.

The chain joins TRBV7-9 to TRBJ1-3; D is undetermined. Germline CDR1 is SEHNR and CDR2 is FQNEAQ (reference sequence). The length of the CDR3 is 16 residues. V was trimmed by 3 bases and J by 1 base, leaving 13 bases between them. CDR3 protein: CASSLKGLNSGNTIYF. CDR3 nucleotides: TGTGCCAGCAGCTTGAAGGGTCTAAATTCTGGAAACACCATATATTTT.

This clone was counted a single time. The chain joins TRBV29-1 to TRBJ1-1; D ambiguous. The germline V gene encodes CDR1 SQVTM and CDR2 ANQGSEA. The CDR3 length is 13 residues. Trimming cost V 5 bases and J 0 bases, with 10 bases left between them. CDR3 DNA sequence: TGCAGCGTTATGTCGAGGGTGAACACTGAAGCTTTCTTT. Its translation is CSVMSRVNTEAFF.

The chain carries TRBV6-1 and TRBJ2-5; possible D gene TRBD2, 6 bases. CDR3 length: 13 amino acids. Germline V CDR1 and CDR2: MNHNS, SASEGT. The germline V and J ends were trimmed by 10 bases and 4 bases, with 16 bases remaining between them. The CDR3 DNA follows: TGTGCCATCCGGGACGCACTAGCAGAGACCCAGTACTTC. This translates into CAIRDALAETQYF.